The 9 T cell receptor beta chains in this list originate from one sample, sequenced in a study of blood T cell repertoires in COVID-19. The method was immunoSEQ multiplex PCR; TCRdb's version includes in-frame clones alone and lacks a portion of them. The sample contains some 270,000 clones, 70% to 90% of which appear only once. Specimen: PBMCs or T cells enriched from blood (not recorded which). These receptor sequences come from a woman in her twenties or thirties who had recovered from COVID-19.

The chain has TRBV7-2 and TRBJ1-3; TRBD1 agrees at 10 bases. J gave up 6 bases and V 8 bases, and 10 bases lay outside the gene matches. This CDR3 comprises 15 residues. Germline CDR1 is SGHTA and CDR2 is FQGNSA. The CDR3, as DNA: TGTGCCAGCGGCCGTCCGACAGGGGGCGAAAACACCATATATTTT. Protein: CASGRPTGGENTIYF.

This clone was seen a few times. The chain combines TRBV12-5 with TRBJ1-2; 7 positions match TRBD1. The CDR3 extends over 17 amino acids. Germline CDR1 and CDR2: LGHNT and FRNRAP. Trimming took 1 base from V and 2 from J; bases not matched to a gene: 10. For the CDR3, the DNA is TGTGCTAGTGGTTTGGCCCTCTCCGGGACAGAGAACTATGGCTACACCTTC. Protein sequence: CASGLALSGTENYGYTF.

This chain uses TRBV2 with TRBJ1-4, with TRBD1 matching over 8 bases. V lost 6 bases and J lost 8; bases outside the gene matches: 11. The CDR3 loop spans 15 amino acids. CDR1 and CDR2 from the germline V gene are SNHLY and FYNNEI. The CDR3 protein is CASSSRQGIREKLFF. CDR3 nucleotide sequence: TGTGCCAGCAGCTCACGACAGGGGATCAGGGAAAAACTGTTTTTT.

The chain couples TRBV5-1 to TRBJ1-2, with D hard to call. The CDR3 is 13 amino acids. The V gene's germline CDR1 is SGHRS and CDR2 YFSETQ. V lost 0 bases, J lost 6 bases, and 9 bases lay in between. CDR3 loop: CASSLVGGNGYTF. DNA of the CDR3: TGCGCCAGCAGCTTGGTAGGAGGTAATGGCTACACCTTC. The full variable domain, in which reference TRBV5-1 and TRBJ1-2 provide the parts outside the CDR3, is KAGVTQTPRYLIKTRGQQVTLSCSPISGHRSVSWYQQTPGQGLQFLFEYFSETQRNKGNFPGRFSGRQFSNSRSEMNVSTLELGDSALYLCASSLVGGNGYTFGSGTRLTVV.

The rearrangement uses TRBV19 and TRBJ2-7; TRBD2 matches 7 bases. V was clipped by 1 base and J by 5 bases; unmatched bases: 11. The CDR3 is 16 residues long. CDR1 is LNHDA and CDR2 is SQIVND in the germline V gene (reference sequence). CDR3 in DNA: TGTGCCAGTAGTATAGGCCTTGGCGGGGGTAACGACGAGCAGTACTTC. This gives the protein CASSIGLGGGNDEQYF.

This clone was detected once. V is TRBV10-2 and J is TRBJ1-1, with 8 bases matching TRBD1. This CDR3 has 16 residues. Per germline, CDR1 WSHSY and CDR2 SAAADI. J was trimmed by 1 base and V by 9 bases; bases with no gene match: 13. CDR3 sequence reads: CASRTGRSKGNTEAFF. The DNA for the CDR3 is TGCGCCAGTCGGACAGGGCGGTCGAAAGGGAACACTGAAGCTTTCTTT.

This sequence joins TRBV24-1 and TRBJ2-2, with TRBD1 as a possible D gene (6 bases). The germline CDR1 and CDR2 sequences are KGHDR and SFDVKD. The CDR3 runs 22 residues. V lost 0 bases and J lost 2, with 27 bases in between. Written as DNA, the CDR3 is TGTGCCACCAGTGATTTGAGGCCTAAAGACGACAGGCCCGTACCAAACACCGGGGAGCTGTTTTTT. Its translation is CATSDLRPKDDRPVPNTGELFF.

This sequence joins TRBV28 and TRBJ2-3, with D uncertain. CDR1 and CDR2 from the germline V gene are MDHEN and SYDVKM. V gave up 3 bases and J gave up 12 bases, with 25 bases separating them. The CDR3 extends over 16 amino acids. The CDR3 DNA sequence: TGTGCCAGCAGTTTGATGACGAAGAGTGTTACAGTCCATCAGTATTTT. Its protein is CASSLMTKSVTVHQYF.

The J gene is TRBJ2-1, the V gene TRBV7-9; weak D call: TRBD1 (5 bases). Looked up from germline, CDR1 is SEHNR and CDR2 is FQNEAQ (reference sequence). V was pared by 0 bases and J by 2 bases, with 8 bases between. The CDR3 is 15 amino acids. CDR3 residues: CASSLAGVAYNEQFF. DNA for the CDR3: TGTGCCAGCAGCTTAGCAGGGGTGGCCTACAATGAGCAGTTCTTC. Based on the CDR3 plus reference TRBV7-9 and TRBJ2-1, the full variable domain is DTGVSQNPRHKITKRGQNVTFRCDPISEHNRLYWYRQTLGQGPEFLTYFQNEAQLEKSRLLSDRFSAERPKGSFSTLEIQRTEQGDSAMYLCASSLAGVAYNEQFFGPGTRLTVL.